The 25 T cell receptor beta chains reported below all come from one sample, sequenced in a study of identical twins. TCRdb processed the 5' RACE reads anew with MiXCR; each CDR3 protein has one entry. The repertoire includes 1.5 million or so distinct CDR3 sequences, 25% to 35% of them detected once, and roughly 0.3% sits in the top ten. Material: cord blood. All receptors come from a newborn girl in good health.

The chain recombines TRBV11-2 with TRBJ2-1; 11 bases map to TRBD2. The CDR3 totals 14 residues. CDR1 is SGHAT and CDR2 is FQNNGV in the germline V gene. Unmatched junction bases numbered 1, after V lost 7 bases and J lost 2 bases. The CDR3 DNA follows: TGTGCCAGCATAGCGGGGGGGGCCTACAATGAGCAGTTCTTC. It yields the protein CASIAGGAYNEQFF.

The chain uses TRBV13 and TRBJ1-2, with 7 positions matching TRBD1. Germline V lookup: CDR1 PRHDT, CDR2 FYEKMQ (reference sequence). Trimming cost V 4 bases and J 3 bases; bases outside gene matches: 8. This CDR3 has 15 amino acids. The CDR3 loop is CASSSPGTEDYGYTF. The CDR3 coding sequence is TGTGCCAGCAGCTCACCCGGGACAGAGGACTATGGCTACACCTTC.

The rearrangement uses TRBV5-4 and TRBJ2-7; 8 bases fit TRBD2. Germline V gene sequence: CDR1 SGHNT, CDR2 YYREEE (reference sequence). The CDR3 is 15 residues long. J lost 6 bases, V lost 7 bases, and 15 bases had no gene match. The DNA for the CDR3 is TGTGCCAGCTCCCTACTAGCGGACCGGGGTACCGAGCAGTACTTC. Protein: CASSLLADRGTEQYF.

This clonotype was observed a few times. The J gene is TRBJ2-3, the V gene TRBV20-1; D perhaps matches TRBD1 (6 bases). Trimming took off 0 bases at V and 2 bases at J, with 9 bases between the two ends. This CDR3 spans 14 amino acids. Per germline, CDR1 DFQATT and CDR2 SNEGSKA (reference sequence). CDR3 in DNA: TGCAGTGCTAGAGAGGGGGCCCACACAGATACGCAGTATTTT. Its protein is CSAREGAHTDTQYF.

This clonotype turned up a few times. The rearrangement uses TRBV6-1 and TRBJ1-1; D remains unclear. CDR3 size: 14 residues. Germline CDR1 and CDR2: MNHNS and SASEGT. V dropped 4 bases and J dropped 4 bases, with 13 bases sitting between them. This chain's CDR3 is CASSAEPRGTEAFF. Written as DNA, the CDR3 is TGTGCCAGCAGTGCGGAGCCCCGGGGCACTGAAGCTTTCTTT.

The chain employs TRBV24-1 and TRBJ2-6; 8 bases are a match to TRBD1. The V gene's germline CDR1 is KGHDR and CDR2 SFDVKD. J was trimmed by 0 bases and V by 5 bases; bases with no gene match: 8. CDR3 size: 18 residues. The CDR3 coding sequence is TGTGCCACCAGTGGGGGACAGGAGTTCAACTCTGGGGCCAACGTCCTGACTTTC. The encoded protein is CATSGGQEFNSGANVLTF.

The chain joins TRBV5-6 to TRBJ1-5; the D gene is possibly TRBD1 (5 bases). This CDR3 region has 14 residues. Germline V lookup: CDR1 SGHDT, CDR2 YYEEEE. Trimming took off 0 bases at V and 6 bases at J, with 10 bases between the two ends. In nucleotides, the CDR3 is TGTGCCAGCAGCTTGGAGGGGCGTCGTCAGCCCCAGCATTTT. Translating it yields CASSLEGRRQPQHF. The full variable domain, its missing parts supplied by reference TRBV5-6 and TRBJ1-5, is DAGVTQSPTHLIKTRGQQVTLRCSPKSGHDTVSWYQQALGQGPQFIFQYYEEEERQRGNFPDRFSGHQFPNYSSELNVNALLLGDSALYLCASSLEGRRQPQHFGDGTRLSIL.

This clonotype was picked up one time. Being one base from a much bigger clone, this may be a read error. The V gene is TRBV4-1, the J gene TRBJ2-7, with D perhaps given as TRBD1 or TRBD2 (5 bases each). The V gene's germline CDR1 is MGHRA and CDR2 YSYEKL. The CDR3 length is 16 residues. V was cut by 1 base and J by 7 bases, with 20 bases left in between. CDR3 DNA: TGCGCCAGCAGCCAAGGAAGTCGGGGCCCTTTCAATGAGCAGTACTTC. This codes for CASSQGSRGPFNEQYF.

In its sample, this clonotype was seen once. The V gene is TRBV7-9, the J gene TRBJ2-1, with D tentatively TRBD2 (5 bases). The CDR3 has 17 residues. The V end lost 5 bases, the J end lost 6 bases, and 23 bases lay between the germline ends. Germline CDR1 SEHNR, CDR2 FQNEAQ (reference sequence). Written as DNA, the CDR3 is TGTGCCAGCAGCCCAGGCCTTCTCCGGGAATGGTCCAATGAGCAGTTCTTC. This encodes CASSPGLLREWSNEQFF.

The chain couples TRBV28 to TRBJ1-2, with a tentative D call TRBD1 (5 bases). The CDR3 is 14 residues long. Germline CDR1 reads MDHEN; CDR2 reads SYDVKM. V was shortened by 5 bases and J by 6 bases, with 16 bases between the two germline ends. In DNA, the CDR3 is TGTGCCAGCAGTCCCCGCTGGCAGGGTGATGGCTACACCTTC. Amino acids: CASSPRWQGDGYTF.

This clonotype was recorded at least ten times. The chain recombines TRBV28 with TRBJ1-2; D is possibly TRBD1 (5 bases). V lost 2 bases, J lost 7 bases, and 11 bases lay in between. The CDR3 has 13 amino acids. Germline V CDR1 and CDR2: MDHEN, SYDVKM. The CDR3 region is CASSLGGARGYTF. CDR3 nucleotides: TGTGCCAGCAGTTTAGGAGGGGCTCGTGGCTACACCTTC.

In its sample, this clonotype was seen a few times. The chain carries TRBV15 and TRBJ1-5; the D is unclear. The length of the CDR3 is 13 residues. Germline lookup yields CDR1 LNHNV and CDR2 YYDKDF (reference sequence). Deletions cut 7 bases from V and 5 bases from J, with 12 bases between. The CDR3 DNA follows: TGTGCCACCACCCTAAGACGGGATCAGCCCCAGCATTTT. It translates to CATTLRRDQPQHF.

This chain uses TRBV19 with TRBJ1-1, with a possible D match to TRBD1 (5 bases). Trimming shortened V by 3 bases and J by 0 bases, and 8 bases separated the two germline ends. The germline V gene has CDR1 LNHDA and CDR2 SQIVND (reference sequence). The CDR3 consists of 14 residues. The CDR3 spells CASSIEGLNTEAFF. DNA of the CDR3: TGTGCCAGTAGTATTGAGGGGCTGAACACTGAAGCTTTCTTT.

This clonotype was picked up a small number of times. The rearrangement links TRBV12-3 or TRBV12-4 to TRBJ2-1; D gene unclear. This CDR3 is 13 amino acids long. The V end lost 3 bases, the J end lost 10 bases, and 13 bases lay between the germline ends. CDR3 protein: CASSFETASEQFF. The DNA for the CDR3 is TGTGCCAGCAGTTTCGAGACGGCCTCCGAGCAGTTCTTC.

The chain uses TRBV20-1 and TRBJ2-1; tentatively, D is TRBD2 (5 bases). Per germline, CDR1 DFQATT and CDR2 SNEGSKA (reference sequence). V was clipped by 3 bases and J by 6 bases, with 15 bases between them. This CDR3 is built from 14 residues. Written as DNA, the CDR3 is TGCAGTGCTAGCACGGCGTTACGGGGCAATGAGCAGTTCTTC. It codes for CSASTALRGNEQFF.

The CDR3 here is CATSDRTTGDPYNEQFF. As DNA, the CDR3 is TGTGCCACCAGTGATCGAACGACAGGGGATCCTTACAATGAGCAGTTCTTC. The chain recombines TRBV24-1 with TRBJ2-1, with 8 bases identical to TRBD1. The CDR3 length is 17 residues. Looked up from germline, CDR1 is KGHDR and CDR2 is SFDVKD. The ends lost 3 bases at V and 4 bases at J; junction bases unmatched: 10.

The gene calls are TRBV7-2 and TRBJ1-4; 11 bases map to TRBD1. The CDR3 has 14 amino acids. With 4 bases clipped from V and 7 bases from J, the junction kept 2 bases outside the gene matches. Germline CDR1 and CDR2: SGHTA and FQGNSA. CDR3 nucleotide sequence: TGTGCCAGCAGCTCGGACAGGGGGCTTGAAAAACTGTTTTTT. This gives the protein CASSSDRGLEKLFF.

On this clonotype itself: At one boundary the junction diverges from the germline segment, which might be a read error. The chain recombines TRBV12-5 with TRBJ1-4, with TRBD1 identical over 11 bases. Germline lookup yields CDR1 LGHNT and CDR2 FRNRAP. This CDR3 contains 12 residues. DNA for the CDR3: TGCGCTAGAGGACAGGGGGCTGAAAAACTGTTTTTT. Translated, it gives CARGQGAEKLFF.

This clonotype was detected ten times or more. V gene TRBV6-1 combines with J gene TRBJ2-7; TRBD2 is a possible D gene (5 bases). The CDR3 length is 14 residues. V was pared by 0 bases and J by 7 bases, with 13 bases between. Germline CDR1 MNHNS, CDR2 SASEGT. The CDR3 region is CASSEALGTGEQYF. For the CDR3, the DNA is TGTGCCAGCAGTGAAGCGCTCGGAACGGGGGAGCAGTACTTC.

The rearrangement joins TRBV20-1 to TRBJ2-1; no clear D gene. The DNA matches TRBJ2-7 better at its end, which makes the J call doubtful. CDR1 DFQATT and CDR2 SNEGSKA come from the germline V gene (reference sequence). The CDR3 consists of 13 residues. CDR3 amino acids: CSATTRSYNEQYF. The CDR3 coding sequence is TGCAGTGCCACAACACGTTCCTACAATGAGCAGTACTTC.

In its sample, this clonotype was seen once. A much larger clone sits a single nucleotide away, making a read error possible. This chain connects TRBV29-1 to TRBJ2-7; 7 bases are a match to TRBD1. The V gene's germline CDR1 is SQVTM and CDR2 ANQGSEA. The CDR3 sequence is 11 residues long. The CDR3 DNA follows: TGCAGCGTTGGACAGGGCCACGAGCTGTACTTC. Its protein product is CSVGQGHELYF.

This clonotype has ten or more counts. This chain connects TRBV5-6 to TRBJ2-1; no firm D call. This CDR3 has 13 amino acids. Germline lookup yields CDR1 SGHDT and CDR2 YYEEEE. V was pared by 2 bases and J by 9 bases, with 12 bases between. CDR3 sequence reads: CASSLLGDGEQFF. The CDR3 nucleotides are TGTGCCAGCAGCTTATTAGGAGATGGTGAGCAGTTCTTC.

The chain joins TRBV29-1 to TRBJ1-2; a weak D match, TRBD1 (6 bases). The CDR3 is 12 amino acids. The ends were cut back, 6 bases at V and 6 bases at J, with 14 bases in the middle. CDR1 is SQVTM and CDR2 is ANQGSEA in the germline V gene. This CDR3 reads CSVADSLHGYTF. CDR3 DNA sequence: TGCAGCGTCGCGGACAGTCTGCATGGCTACACCTTC.

This clonotype has only one observation. The chain combines TRBV27 with TRBJ2-1; the match to TRBD2 covers 11 bases. With 6 bases clipped from V and 2 bases from J, the junction kept 12 bases outside the gene matches. The CDR3 is 18 amino acids. Germline values: CDR1 MNHEY, CDR2 SMNVEV (reference sequence). CDR3 sequence: CASSRIGHSGGAYNEQFF. For the CDR3, the DNA is TGTGCCAGCAGCCGAATAGGCCATAGCGGGGGGGCCTACAATGAGCAGTTCTTC.

This clonotype was counted between two and nine times. The chain links TRBV5-4 to TRBJ2-5; D unresolved. With 1 base removed from V and 1 base from J, the gap between germline ends came to 8 bases. Germline-derived CDR1 and CDR2 are SGHNT and YYREEE (reference sequence). This CDR3 is 14 amino acids long. The CDR3 sequence is CASSLPYPQETQYF. CDR3 bases: TGTGCCAGCAGCTTGCCATACCCCCAAGAGACCCAGTACTTC.